Following are 29 T cell receptor beta chains from one sample sequenced in a study of blood T cell repertoires in COVID-19. Profiling relied on immunoSEQ multiplex PCR, and the TCRdb table lists in-frame clones only, not all of them. The sample comprises about 240,000 clones, around 86% of which are singletons, and roughly 1.9% rests with the top ten. The specimen sequenced was peripheral blood. All receptors come from a man aged 30 to 39 who had recovered from COVID-19.

The chain has TRBV7-2 and TRBJ2-1; 8 positions agree with TRBD2. In germline, CDR1 is SGHTA, CDR2 FQGNSA. Trimming cost V 2 bases and J 2 bases; bases outside gene matches: 8. This CDR3 comprises 17 residues. The CDR3 nucleotides are TGTGCCAGCAGCTTATCAGGGCGGGAGGTGGCCTACAATGAGCAGTTCTTC. Translation: CASSLSGREVAYNEQFF.

This chain uses TRBV2 with TRBJ2-1; TRBD2 matches 12 bases. V trimming: 7 bases; J trimming: 0 bases; junction bases outside the gene matches: 13. From germline, CDR1 is SNHLY and CDR2 FYNNEI. This CDR3 comprises 19 residues. For the CDR3, the DNA is TGTGCCAGCACCGTGGTGGGGACTAGCGGGCTGGGCTCCTACAATGAGCAGTTCTTC. The encoded protein is CASTVVGTSGLGSYNEQFF.

The chain joins TRBV5-4 to TRBJ2-3, with a tentative D call TRBD1 (6 bases). This CDR3 contains 15 residues. Germline V lookup: CDR1 SGHNT, CDR2 YYREEE (reference sequence). Trimming left V 2 bases short and J 4 bases short, with 14 bases between. The CDR3 sequence is CASSLGQYVADTQYF. Written as DNA, the CDR3 is TGTGCCAGCAGCTTAGGACAGTATGTGGCAGATACGCAGTATTTT.

This chain links TRBV3-1 (or the pseudogene TRBV3-2) with TRBJ1-6, with D possibly TRBD1 on 6 matching bases. The CDR3 is 15 amino acids. The germline V gene encodes CDR1 LGHDT and CDR2 YNNKEL (reference sequence). V lost 2 bases and J lost 12, with 17 bases in between. The CDR3 bases are TGTGCCAGCAGCCAAAGTACAGGGTACGGCGGACCCCTCCACTTT. Its translation: CASSQSTGYGGPLHF.

The chain uses TRBV5-1 and TRBJ1-3; D is ambiguous. The CDR3 consists of 14 residues. Germline V gene sequence: CDR1 SGHRS, CDR2 YFSETQ. The ends were cut back, 0 bases at V and 4 bases at J, with 8 bases in the middle. CDR3 loop: CASSLGGLGNTIYF. As DNA, the CDR3 is TGCGCCAGCAGCTTGGGTGGGCTCGGAAACACCATATATTTT.

V gene TRBV7-2 combines with J gene TRBJ1-3; D may be TRBD1 (6 bases). The V end lost 4 bases, the J end lost 0 bases, and 10 bases lay between the germline ends. Germline CDR1 and CDR2: SGHTA and FQGNSA. This CDR3 is 15 amino acids long. The CDR3 bases are TGTGCCAGCAGCTCTACAGGGCTCTCTGGAAACACCATATATTTT. Translated, it gives CASSSTGLSGNTIYF.

This chain joins TRBV12-3 or TRBV12-4 and TRBJ1-2; 8 nucleotides match TRBD1. The CDR3 contains 13 residues. Trimming cost V 5 bases and J 8 bases; bases outside gene matches: 7. The CDR3 loop is CASSPGQGLGYTF. Written as DNA, the CDR3 is TGTGCCAGCAGTCCCGGACAGGGCCTCGGCTACACCTTC.

This clone was observed a few times. The V gene is TRBV10-3, the J gene TRBJ1-3, with D perhaps TRBD1 (5 bases). V shed 4 bases and J shed 0 bases, with 13 bases lying between them. In germline, CDR1 is ENHRY, CDR2 SYGVKD. The CDR3 spans 16 residues. In DNA, the CDR3 is TGTGCCATCAGTGGTGGGGCCAGGAACTCTGGAAACACCATATATTTT. Residues: CAISGGARNSGNTIYF.

J is TRBJ1-5 and V is TRBV12-5; 7 nucleotides line up with TRBD1. The CDR3 covers 14 residues. J was trimmed by 11 bases and V by 3 bases; bases with no gene match: 10. Germline V gene lookup returns CDR1 LGHNT and CDR2 FRNRAP. The CDR3 protein is CASGFGQAASAQHF. The CDR3 region has the DNA TGTGCTAGTGGTTTCGGACAGGCGGCATCGGCCCAGCATTTT. The whole variable domain, remainder taken from reference TRBV12-5 and TRBJ1-5, is DARVTQTPRHKVTEMGQEVTMRCQPILGHNTVFWYRQTMMQGLELLAYFRNRAPLDDSGMPKDRFSAEMPDATLATLKIQPSEPRDSAVYFCASGFGQAASAQHFGDGTRLSIL.

V usage is TRBV6-5 and J usage is TRBJ1-2, with a weak D call TRBD1 (6 bases). The V end was cut by 7 bases, the J end by 2 bases, with 14 bases between. Germline CDR1 reads MNHEY; CDR2 reads SVGAGI. CDR3 length: 14 residues. CDR3 residues: CASTGDGGNYGYTF. Here the CDR3 DNA reads TGTGCCAGCACAGGGGACGGGGGGAACTATGGCTACACCTTC.

The rearrangement joins TRBV29-1 to TRBJ1-2; unclear D gene. Germline lookup yields CDR1 SQVTM and CDR2 ANQGSEA. This CDR3 has 13 amino acids. Trimming cost V 4 bases and J 2 bases, with 11 bases left between them. In DNA, the CDR3 is TGCAGCGTTGTTCCCGAGGCGAACTATGGCTACACCTTC. This gives the protein CSVVPEANYGYTF.

The V gene is TRBV4-1, the J gene TRBJ2-1, with 9 bases lining up with TRBD1. This CDR3 has 17 residues. Per the germline V gene, CDR1 is MGHRA and CDR2 is YSYEKL. The V gene end was trimmed by 0 bases and the J gene end by 8 bases; junction bases not matched to a gene: 11. The CDR3: CASSQEVGTGITDEQFF. The CDR3 nucleotides are TGCGCCAGCAGCCAAGAAGTGGGGACAGGGATCACCGATGAGCAGTTCTTC.

The rearrangement links TRBV2 to TRBJ2-7; the match to TRBD1 covers 9 bases. The germline V gene encodes CDR1 SNHLY and CDR2 FYNNEI. V was pared by 7 bases and J by 4 bases, with 8 bases of the junction left unmatched. CDR3 size: 14 residues. CDR3 sequence: CASTPTGGEYEQYF. CDR3 bases: TGTGCCAGCACCCCGACAGGGGGGGAGTACGAGCAGTACTTC.

The rearrangement uses TRBV5-3 and TRBJ1-1; no reliable D call. TRBV5-3 is filed as an ORF, its function uncertain. There are 13 residues in the CDR3. Trimming took off 5 bases at V and 4 bases at J, with 12 bases between the two ends. CDR3 region: CARRGRGSTEAFF. CDR3 nucleotide sequence: TGTGCCAGAAGGGGCCGCGGGAGCACTGAAGCTTTCTTT.

This chain links TRBV11-2 with TRBJ1-5; TRBD1 might be the D (6 bases). The germline gives CDR1 SGHAT, CDR2 FQNNGV. V was trimmed by 5 bases and J by 6 bases, leaving 17 bases between them. CDR3 length: 15 amino acids. The CDR3 coding sequence is TGTGCCAGCAGCGCCGGGACGGGGGGCGGTCAGCCCCAGCATTTT. The encoded protein is CASSAGTGGGQPQHF.

This chain joins TRBV11-2 and TRBJ2-3, with D perhaps matching TRBD1 (5 bases). The CDR3 sequence is 16 residues long. Deletions cut 2 bases from V and 4 bases from J, with 16 bases between. Germline CDR1 reads SGHAT; CDR2 reads FQNNGV. The CDR3 DNA is TGTGCCAGCAGCTTAAGGGCAGACAGTAGTGCAGATACGCAGTATTTT. Translation: CASSLRADSSADTQYF.

J is TRBJ2-5 and V is TRBV7-3, with TRBD1 matching over 9 bases. The CDR3 is 14 residues long. J was trimmed by 2 bases and V by 3 bases; bases with no gene match: 1. Germline lookup yields CDR1 SGHTA and CDR2 FQGTGA. The CDR3 DNA sequence: TGTGCCAGCAGCTTTGGGACAGGGCAAGAGACCCAGTACTTC. Amino acid sequence: CASSFGTGQETQYF.

CDR3 residues: CASSFPTGGGKRNTEAFF. The CDR3, as DNA: TGTGCCAGCAGCTTCCCGACAGGGGGAGGTAAAAGGAACACTGAAGCTTTCTTT. The rearrangement joins TRBV7-9 to TRBJ1-1; 9 positions agree with TRBD1. The length of the CDR3 is 18 residues. Germline CDR1 and CDR2: SEHNR and FQNEAQ (reference sequence). V shed 3 bases and J 1 base; nucleotides not matched to a gene: 12.

The rearrangement joins TRBV11-2 to TRBJ2-2; 8 bases are a match to TRBD2. Germline CDR1 is SGHAT and CDR2 is FQNNGV. CDR3 length: 15 amino acids. Unmatched junction bases numbered 7, after V lost 5 bases and J lost 5 bases. The CDR3 sequence is CASSQGLASTGELFF. The CDR3 nucleotides are TGTGCCAGCAGCCAAGGACTAGCATCAACCGGGGAGCTGTTTTTT.

V gene TRBV7-2 combines with J gene TRBJ2-7, with 10 bases that match TRBD2. Germline trimming cut 4 bases from V and 4 bases from J; bases unmatched to any gene: 1. There are 13 residues in the CDR3. Germline CDR1 reads SGHTA; CDR2 reads FQGNSA. This CDR3 reads CASSSTSGYEQYF. The CDR3 bases are TGTGCCAGCAGCTCGACTAGCGGGTACGAGCAGTACTTC.

The V call is TRBV6-5, the J call TRBJ1-1; TRBD1 matches 8 bases. This CDR3 is 13 amino acids long. Germline V gene data show CDR1 as MNHEY and CDR2 as SVGAGI. After removal of 6 bases from V and 6 bases from J, the junction contained 6 bases not matched to a gene. The CDR3: CASSLPGQAEAFF. In DNA form, the CDR3 reads TGTGCCAGCAGCCTCCCGGGACAGGCTGAAGCTTTCTTT.

The DNA of the CDR3 is TGTGCCATCTCGGGACAGGCAGATACGCAGTATTTT. It translates to CAISGQADTQYF. The genes are TRBV10-3 and TRBJ2-3, with 8 bases identical to TRBD1. After removal of 8 bases from V and 4 bases from J, the junction contained 2 bases not matched to a gene. CDR1 is ENHRY and CDR2 is SYGVKD in the germline V gene. CDR3 length: 12 residues.

The count of this clone is one. V gene TRBV7-9 combines with J gene TRBJ2-7, with 9 bases matching TRBD1. The CDR3 contains 14 residues. CDR1 SEHNR and CDR2 FQNEAQ come from the germline V gene (reference sequence). With 3 bases clipped from V and 6 bases from J, the junction kept 6 bases outside the gene matches. In nucleotides, the CDR3 is TGTGCCAGCAGCTTGTTGACAGGGGGGGCCGAGCAGTACTTC. This codes for CASSLLTGGAEQYF.

This clone was seen more than once but under ten times. The chain carries TRBV6-5 and TRBJ1-6; a weak D match, TRBD1 (6 bases). Trimming left V 6 bases short and J 10 bases short, with 13 bases between. CDR3 length equals 13 residues. From germline, CDR1 is MNHEY and CDR2 SVGAGI. This CDR3 is CASSGAGVSPLHF. In DNA, the CDR3 is TGTGCCAGCAGCGGCGCAGGGGTATCACCCCTCCACTTT.

Of note for this clone: The sample contains more than one DNA sequence encoding this CDR3. This sequence joins TRBV5-1 and TRBJ2-3; no definite D call. This CDR3 spans 13 amino acids. V was cut by 0 bases and J by 1 base, with 3 bases left in between. Germline V gene data show CDR1 as SGHRS and CDR2 as YFSETQ. The CDR3 DNA reads TGCGCCAGCAGCTTGGCGGGCACAGATACGCAGTATTTT. This encodes CASSLAGTDTQYF.

The chain uses TRBV5-8 and TRBJ1-5, with 12 bases matching TRBD1. With 4 bases clipped from V and 7 bases from J, the junction kept 12 bases outside the gene matches. The CDR3 is made up of 17 amino acids. Germline-derived CDR1 and CDR2 are SGHTS and YDEGEE. Here the CDR3 reads CASSTDPGTGGWQPQHF. For the CDR3, the DNA is TGTGCCAGCAGCACGGACCCCGGGACAGGGGGCTGGCAGCCCCAGCATTTT. The variable domain in full, with the rest retrieved from reference TRBV5-8 and TRBJ1-5, is EAGVTQSPTHLIKTRGQQATLRCSPISGHTSVYWYQQALGLGLQFLLWYDEGEERNRGNFPPRFSGRQFPNYSSELNVNALELEDSALYLCASSTDPGTGGWQPQHFGDGTRLSIL.

The chain is built from TRBV9 and TRBJ2-2; D is unresolved. With 4 bases removed from V and 6 bases from J, the gap between germline ends came to 7 bases. CDR1 and CDR2 from the germline V gene are SGDLS and YYNGEE. The CDR3 consists of 12 residues. The DNA of the CDR3 is TGTGCCAGCAGCCTGCTATCCGGGGAGCTGTTTTTT. It encodes CASSLLSGELFF.

This clone was picked up one time. The rearrangement links TRBV28 to TRBJ1-5; TRBD1 aligns across 9 bases. Germline V gives CDR1 MDHEN, CDR2 SYDVKM. The CDR3 covers 14 residues. The junction had 6 bases not matched to a gene; V was cut back by 8 bases and J by 4 bases. The CDR3 here is CASGRDRENQPQHF. As DNA, the CDR3 is TGTGCCAGCGGCCGGGACAGGGAGAATCAGCCCCAGCATTTT.

The J gene is TRBJ2-2, the V gene TRBV27; D may be TRBD2 (5 bases). Germline CDR1 is MNHEY and CDR2 is SMNVEV (reference sequence). The CDR3 is 17 amino acids. V shed 0 bases and J shed 5 bases, with 16 bases lying between them. CDR3: CASSLSFYVPGTGELFF. The CDR3 DNA is TGTGCCAGCAGTTTATCATTTTATGTACCGGGGACCGGGGAGCTGTTTTTT.